This TCR beta chain derives from a study of Graves' ophthalmopathy and Graves' hyperthyroidism. About this clonotype: What it recognizes is unknown.

Study results and limitations: Blood also carried most expanded thyroid clonotypes exceeding 0.001 frequency. Using 13 signatures, a model distinguished ophthalmopathy from stable hyperthyroidism, reaching around 90% sensitivity and about 81% specificity. For predicting ophthalmopathy progression, the model had roughly 64% sensitivity and 72.22% specificity.

The V end lost 7 bases, the J end lost 2 bases, and 9 bases lay between the germline ends. Germline CDR1 is SNHLY and CDR2 is FYNNEI. The CDR3 consists of 13 residues. Amplification of the TCR beta CDR3 regions used RNA transcripts (as template). An initial RT-PCR round employing HTBI primers preceded a second-round multiplex PCR. MiXCR, applied by TCRdb to the multiplex PCR reads, yields one record per CDR3 protein. The sample has about 400,000 distinct CDR3 sequences; about 16% are singletons. The receptor was derived from a woman younger than 35 with Graves' ophthalmopathy. The source material was peripheral blood. This chain uses TRBV2 with TRBJ1-5, with D possibly TRBD1 on 5 matching bases. CDR3 sequence: CASKGAGNQPQHF. For the CDR3, the DNA is TGTGCCAGCAAAGGGGCCGGCAATCAGCCCCAGCATTTT.